The 27 T cell receptor beta chains presented below share a single source sample, sequenced in a study of shared clonotypes between healthy human individuals. Repertoires were generated with immunoSEQ multiplex PCR, while TCRdb's copy carries only in-frame clones and drops some. The data contain some 700,000 clones, 90% of them singletons. Specimen: memory CD8+ T cells from PBMCs. Subset given: CD45RO+ cells pooled with CCR7-negative TemRA cells. These receptor sequences come from a young man in good health. Some clones in this sample may be carry-over from other donors' samples.

The chain recombines TRBV27 with TRBJ2-7; possibly TRBD2 for D (6 bases). Germline lookup yields CDR1 MNHEY and CDR2 SMNVEV (reference sequence). V gave up 4 bases and J gave up 4 bases, with 17 bases separating them. The CDR3 totals 15 residues. The CDR3 bases are TGTGCCAGCAGTTGGGACTCCCCAGCAAAATACGAGCAGTACTTC. It translates to CASSWDSPAKYEQYF.

The table lists this clone with a count of one. V is TRBV2 and J is TRBJ2-7, with a weak D call TRBD2 (5 bases). Germline lookup yields CDR1 SNHLY and CDR2 FYNNEI. The V end was cut by 4 bases, the J end by 1 base, with 11 bases between. CDR3 size: 14 residues. The CDR3 sequence: CASSGHPGSYEQYF. In nucleotides, the CDR3 is TGTGCCAGCAGTGGTCACCCGGGATCCTACGAGCAGTACTTC.

The genes are TRBV5-1 and TRBJ1-2; 8 bases are shared with TRBD1. CDR3 size: 14 residues. Germline V lookup: CDR1 SGHRS, CDR2 YFSETQ. J lost 3 bases, V lost 3 bases, and 4 bases had no gene match. Here the CDR3 reads CASSSTGVDYGYTF. The CDR3 nucleotides are TGCGCCAGCAGCTCGACAGGGGTGGACTATGGCTACACCTTC.

J is TRBJ2-1 and V is TRBV7-9; TRBD2 matches 8 bases. The CDR3 spans 15 residues. Unmatched junction bases numbered 12, after V lost 2 bases and J lost 12 bases. The germline gives CDR1 SEHNR, CDR2 FQNEAQ (reference sequence). CDR3 amino acids: CASSLSVSGNEGQFF. In nucleotides, the CDR3 is TGTGCCAGCAGCTTAAGCGTTAGCGGGAACGAGGGGCAGTTCTTC.

This chain connects TRBV11-2 to TRBJ1-1, with TRBD1 as a possible D gene (5 bases). Germline V CDR1 and CDR2: SGHAT, FQNNGV. The CDR3 spans 15 residues. V was clipped by 3 bases and J by 9 bases, with 20 bases between them. The chain's CDR3 is CASSLGVIGDLKAFF. The CDR3 nucleotides read TGTGCCAGCAGCTTGGGGGTAATTGGGGATCTAAAAGCTTTCTTT. The variable domain in full, completed from reference TRBV11-2 and TRBJ1-1, reads EAGVAQSPRYKIIEKRQSVAFWCNPISGHATLYWYQQILGQGPKLLIQFQNNGVVDDSQLPKDRFSAERLKGVDSTLKIQPAKLEDSAVYLCASSLGVIGDLKAFFGQGTRLTVV.

The chain uses TRBV7-2 and TRBJ2-2; D gene ambiguous. Trimming took 7 bases from V and 6 from J, leaving 21 bases between them. Looked up from germline, CDR1 is SGHTA and CDR2 is FQGNSA. CDR3 length: 16 amino acids. As DNA, the CDR3 is TGTGCCAGCAAACCGAAACCCAACCCCAACGCCGGGGAGCTGTTTTTT. Its translation: CASKPKPNPNAGELFF.

CDR3 coding DNA: TGTGCCAGCAGCCCCCCCGGCGAGGGCCGAACAGATACGCAGTATTTT. This gives the protein CASSPPGEGRTDTQYF. The V gene is TRBV11-2, the J gene TRBJ2-3; D possibly corresponds to TRBD2 (5 bases). V was pared by 5 bases and J by 3 bases, with 18 bases between. The CDR3 spans 16 residues. The V gene's germline CDR1 is SGHAT and CDR2 FQNNGV.

V usage is TRBV5-4 and J usage is TRBJ1-2; D is ambiguous. This CDR3 contains 15 residues. Germline CDR1 reads SGHNT; CDR2 reads YYREEE (reference sequence). Trimming pared 1 base from V and 4 bases from J, leaving 14 bases between. The CDR3 spells CASSLLTGSVYGYTF. In nucleotides, the CDR3 is TGTGCCAGCAGCTTGCTAACGGGCAGTGTCTATGGCTACACCTTC.

The rearrangement links TRBV28 to TRBJ1-2, with a tentative D call TRBD1 (5 bases). The CDR3 consists of 14 residues. V was pared by 5 bases and J by 8 bases, with 18 bases between. CDR1 MDHEN and CDR2 SYDVKM come from the germline V gene. Here the CDR3 DNA reads TGTGCCAGCAGTCCTTGGGCGGGGGTTTTAGGCTACACCTTC. Its protein is CASSPWAGVLGYTF.

This sequence joins TRBV9 and TRBJ1-4; no definite D call. V dropped 3 bases and J dropped 6 bases, with 12 bases sitting between them. Germline V gene lookup returns CDR1 SGDLS and CDR2 YYNGEE. The CDR3 consists of 14 residues. CDR3: CASSARWGHEKLFF. In DNA form, the CDR3 reads TGTGCCAGCAGCGCCCGGTGGGGTCATGAAAAACTGTTTTTT.

The V and J genes are TRBV7-2 and TRBJ1-1; D is unresolved. The CDR3 length is 14 residues. V was clipped by 1 base and J by 5 bases, with 11 bases between them. Germline assignment: CDR1 SGHTA and CDR2 FQGNSA. The CDR3 bases are TGTGCCAGCAGCTTAGTTATAAGAGAAACTGAAGCTTTCTTT. The encoded protein is CASSLVIRETEAFF.

The chain links TRBV6-1 to TRBJ1-5; unclear D gene. The germline V and J ends were trimmed by 5 bases and 5 bases, with 1 base remaining between them. Germline CDR1 MNHNS, CDR2 SASEGT. CDR3 length: 10 residues. The CDR3 sequence is CASSHQPQHF. CDR3 sequence (DNA): TGTGCCAGCAGTCATCAGCCCCAGCATTTT.

This clone showed up just once. The chain links TRBV10-3 to TRBJ2-1, with a tentative D call TRBD1 (6 bases). Germline CDR1 reads ENHRY; CDR2 reads SYGVKD. The CDR3 covers 16 residues. Trimming shortened V by 0 bases and J by 7 bases, and 16 bases separated the two germline ends. The CDR3: CAISESPLRDINEQFF. The CDR3 coding sequence is TGTGCCATCAGTGAGTCGCCTCTCCGGGACATTAATGAGCAGTTCTTC.

The chain is built from TRBV6-1 and TRBJ2-3, with D possibly called TRBD1 or TRBD2 (6 bases each). The V end was cut by 4 bases, the J end by 0 bases, with 17 bases between. CDR1 MNHNS and CDR2 SASEGT come from the germline V gene. The CDR3 is 17 amino acids. CDR3 nucleotides: TGTGCCAGCAGTGGAGTAGGGGGGTGGGCCAGCACAGATACGCAGTATTTT. Translating it yields CASSGVGGWASTDTQYF.

This chain joins TRBV6-1 and TRBJ2-1, with TRBD2 matching 10 bases. Trimming cost V 8 bases and J 4 bases; bases outside gene matches: 5. Looked up from germline, CDR1 is MNHNS and CDR2 is SASEGT. The CDR3 extends over 14 amino acids. The CDR3 loop reads CASWLAGVYNEQFF. CDR3 bases: TGTGCCAGCTGGCTAGCGGGAGTTTACAATGAGCAGTTCTTC.

V is TRBV19 and J is TRBJ2-7, with a possible D match to TRBD1 (6 bases). The germline gives CDR1 LNHDA, CDR2 SQIVND (reference sequence). The length of the CDR3 is 13 residues. The V and J ends lost 6 bases and 6 bases respectively, with 15 bases between them. This chain's CDR3 is CASSFRGSGEQYF. The CDR3 DNA is TGTGCCAGTAGCTTTAGGGGGTCAGGCGAGCAGTACTTC.

This chain uses TRBV6-6 with TRBJ2-1; 9 positions match TRBD1. Germline assignment: CDR1 MNHNY and CDR2 SVGAGI (reference sequence). This CDR3 is built from 16 residues. The trim removed 1 base at V and 5 bases at J, leaving 6 bases unmatched. The CDR3 DNA sequence: TGTGCCAGCAGTTACTTACCGGGACAGGGAGACAATGAGCAGTTCTTC. Protein product: CASSYLPGQGDNEQFF.

V is TRBV6-7 and J is TRBJ2-5; 7 bases agree with TRBD2. TRBV6-7 is an ORF, with its function uncertain. V shed 6 bases and J 2 bases; nucleotides not matched to a gene: 12. This CDR3 is built from 16 residues. The CDR3 spells CASRLRREGRQETQYF. DNA for the CDR3: TGTGCCAGCAGGTTACGCAGGGAGGGGCGGCAAGAGACCCAGTACTTC.

J is TRBJ1-5 and V is TRBV7-6, with TRBD1 matching over 12 bases. The CDR3 has 16 amino acids. V shed 5 bases, J shed 2 bases, and the junction held 4 bases outside the gene matches. CDR1 and CDR2 (germline): SGHVS, FNYEAQ. The CDR3 reads CASSPGTGGGNQPQHF. The CDR3 nucleotides are TGTGCCAGCAGCCCAGGGACAGGGGGCGGCAATCAGCCCCAGCATTTT. The variable domain in full, completed from reference TRBV7-6 and TRBJ1-5, reads GAGVSQSPRYKVTKRGQDVALRCDPISGHVSLYWYRQALGQGPEFLTYFNYEAQQDKSGLPNDRFSAERPEGSISTLTIQRTEQRDSAMYRCASSPGTGGGNQPQHFGDGTRLSIL.

This clone was found a few times. The V gene is TRBV2, the J gene TRBJ1-5, with D uncertain. Germline CDR1 and CDR2: SNHLY and FYNNEI. The CDR3 has 14 amino acids. Trimming removed 3 bases at V and 2 bases at J, with 8 bases between. The CDR3 here is CASSDLAGNQPQHF. For the CDR3, the DNA is TGTGCCAGCAGTGACCTAGCGGGCAATCAGCCCCAGCATTTT.

In its sample, this clone was seen once. V and J are TRBV13 and TRBJ1-2; 7 bases are a match to TRBD1. The germline V gene encodes CDR1 PRHDT and CDR2 FYEKMQ (reference sequence). The CDR3 runs to 14 residues. V lost 5 bases to trimming and J lost 0 bases; unmatched junction nucleotides: 3. CDR3 in DNA: TGTGCCAGCAGCCCAGGACAGGCTAACTATGGCTACACCTTC. This gives the protein CASSPGQANYGYTF.

V is TRBV27 and J is TRBJ2-1; D unresolved. CDR3 length: 12 amino acids. CDR1 is MNHEY, CDR2 SMNVEV, per germline (reference sequence). Trimming took 10 bases from V and 5 from J, leaving 12 bases between them. The CDR3 reads CATPEVNNEQFF. The CDR3, as DNA: TGTGCCACCCCAGAAGTTAACAATGAGCAGTTCTTC.

The chain joins TRBV14 to TRBJ2-7; D is ambiguous. V lost 0 bases and J 4 bases, leaving 4 bases between the germline ends. The CDR3 loop spans 12 amino acids. The germline CDR1 and CDR2 sequences are SGHDN and FVKESK. CDR3 region: CASSQDGYEQYF. The CDR3 DNA is TGTGCCAGCAGCCAAGACGGATACGAGCAGTACTTC.

The chain carries TRBV27 and TRBJ2-3, with TRBD2 matching 7 bases. The germline V gene encodes CDR1 MNHEY and CDR2 SMNVEV (reference sequence). The CDR3 is 14 amino acids. V gave up 4 bases and J gave up 5 bases; unmatched junction bases: 6. CDR3 bases: TGTGCCAGCAGTTGGAGACAGCGGGAAGATACGCAGTATTTT. It encodes CASSWRQREDTQYF.

This chain connects TRBV7-3 to TRBJ2-2; TRBD1 is a possible D gene (6 bases). This CDR3 has 14 amino acids. Germline V gene lookup returns CDR1 SGHTA and CDR2 FQGTGA. With 5 bases removed from V and 0 bases from J, the gap between germline ends came to 7 bases. The CDR3 sequence: CASSRQANTGELFF. The CDR3 DNA follows: TGTGCCAGCAGCCGACAGGCGAACACCGGGGAGCTGTTTTTT.

Regarding this clone: At the DNA level, this CDR3 is encoded by other sequences in the same sample as well. CDR3 DNA sequence: TGTGCCAGCAGTTCGTACAGGGGGCAAGAGACCCAGTACTTC. Its protein product is CASSSYRGQETQYF. This chain links TRBV27 with TRBJ2-5; 8 bases match TRBD1. Germline V gene sequence: CDR1 MNHEY, CDR2 SMNVEV (reference sequence). The CDR3 spans 14 residues. J was trimmed by 2 bases and V by 4 bases; bases with no gene match: 3.

In regard to this clone: Other DNA sequences in the sample encode the same CDR3. The chain is built from TRBV27 and TRBJ2-5, with D possibly being TRBD1 (6 bases). The CDR3 covers 14 residues. CDR1 is MNHEY and CDR2 is SMNVEV in the germline V gene (reference sequence). V shed 3 bases and J shed 5 bases, with 13 bases lying between them. The CDR3 bases are TGTGCCAGCAGTTTGCAGGGGCGACGGGAGACCCAGTACTTC. Translated: CASSLQGRRETQYF.